These T cell receptor beta chains were read from a single sample in a study of shared clonotypes between healthy human individuals. Assay: immunoSEQ multiplex PCR; the TCRdb copy retains only in-frame clones and omits some. The sample contains some 2.1 million clones, approximately 94% of which appear only once. Sequenced: naive CD8+ T cells sorted from blood. The receptors were gathered from a man between 18 and 29 years old in good health. The conserved cysteine and the conserved F or W are not part of the CDR3 here.

TRBV5-4	TRBJ1-1	ASSLGERSLSTEAF
TRBV30	TRBJ1-3	AWSAGTAAGNTIY
TRBV2	TRBJ1-2	ASSAGSDYT
TRBV7-6	TRBJ1-1	ASSSSGGLMNTEAF
TRBV7-9	TRBJ2-3	ASSSGLAGGSTDTQY
TRBV15	TRBJ1-1	ATQAGHMNTEAF
TRBV7-3	TRBJ1-1	ASSLWGNTEAF
TRBV27	TRBJ2-3	ASSLSDSGRQDTQY
TRBV11-2	TRBJ2-7	ASSLDVGPLYEQY
TRBV7-9	TRBJ2-7	ASSLGGYGIYEQY